The 29 T cell receptor beta chains presented below share a single source sample, sequenced in a study of blood T cells in healthy people across ages. A second roughly 6 to 11 cycle PCR used barcoded and J-beta primers. TCRdb itself ran the 5' RACE reads through MiXCR, one entry per CDR3 protein. The table includes some 780,000 distinct CDR3 sequences, 56% detected once. Specimen: blood. Every receptor here comes from a man in his forties in good health.

The V gene is TRBV7-3, the J gene TRBJ2-2; D is uncertain. This CDR3 has 15 amino acids. Trimming removed 5 bases at V and 4 bases at J, with 14 bases between. From germline, CDR1 is SGHTA and CDR2 FQGTGA. In DNA form, the CDR3 reads TGTGCCAGCAGCCCTGCCCCGTTCGGCACCGGGGAGCTGTTTTTT. Translated: CASSPAPFGTGELFF.

The V call is TRBV30, the J call TRBJ1-6; no clear D. Germline CDR1 and CDR2: GTSNPN and SVGIG (reference sequence). With 8 bases removed from V and 7 bases from J, the gap between germline ends came to 21 bases. This CDR3 is built from 15 residues. The CDR3 nucleotides read TGTGCCGCCTGGGAGACGCGGGCTGGAAATTCACCCCTCCACTTT. The encoded protein is CAAWETRAGNSPLHF.

This clonotype was recorded a few times. The chain links TRBV14 to TRBJ2-1; 8 nucleotides align to TRBD1. CDR3 length equals 15 residues. Germline values: CDR1 SGHDN, CDR2 FVKESK. V was pared by 0 bases and J by 3 bases, with 1 base of the junction left unmatched. The CDR3: CASSQDRGLYNEQFF. The DNA of the CDR3 is TGTGCCAGCAGCCAAGACAGGGGGCTCTACAATGAGCAGTTCTTC.

J is TRBJ1-5 and V is TRBV7-2; 8 bases map to TRBD1. The germline CDR1 and CDR2 sequences are SGHTA and FQGNSA. CDR3 length: 15 amino acids. V lost 4 bases, J lost 3 bases, and 5 bases stayed unmatched. CDR3 region: CASSSQGALNQPQHF. The CDR3 DNA is TGTGCCAGCAGCTCCCAGGGGGCCCTCAATCAGCCCCAGCATTTT.

This clonotype was detected a few times. The chain uses TRBV7-2 and TRBJ2-3, with a weak D call TRBD2 (6 bases). CDR1 is SGHTA, CDR2 FQGNSA, per germline. CDR3 length: 14 amino acids. Trimming stripped 8 bases from V and 0 bases from J, with 12 bases between. The CDR3 protein is CASVGGRSTDTQYF. The CDR3, as DNA: TGTGCCAGCGTAGGAGGGAGGAGCACAGATACGCAGTATTTT.

The gene calls are TRBV12-3 or TRBV12-4 and TRBJ1-5, with D possibly TRBD1 on 6 matching bases. The CDR3 has 15 residues. Deletions cut 1 base from V and 2 bases from J, with 9 bases between. CDR3 in DNA: TGTGCCAGCAGTTTAGGCAGGGGAGGCAATCAGCCCCAGCATTTT. It encodes CASSLGRGGNQPQHF.

For this clonotype: A much larger clone differs from this one at a single base, so this may be a read error. This chain uses TRBV10-3 with TRBJ2-1; the match to TRBD2 covers 8 bases. J gave up 11 bases and V 5 bases, and 17 bases lay outside the gene matches. Germline CDR1 is ENHRY and CDR2 is SYGVKD. This CDR3 spans 16 amino acids. The CDR3 here is CAISPPGREGVGKQFF. Written as DNA, the CDR3 is TGTGCCATCAGTCCACCGGGCCGGGAGGGGGTGGGTAAGCAGTTCTTC.

The chain couples TRBV19 to TRBJ2-3; unclear D gene. Trimming pared 3 bases from V and 4 bases from J, leaving 11 bases between. Germline loops: CDR1 LNHDA, CDR2 SQIVND (reference sequence). The CDR3 is made up of 14 amino acids. CDR3 DNA sequence: TGTGCCAGTAGTATGTTTAACTCCGCAGATACGCAGTATTTT. Translating gives CASSMFNSADTQYF.

This clonotype occurred once. The CDR3 loop reads CSAGPRTGYGYTF. In nucleotides, the CDR3 is TGCAGTGCTGGGCCTCGGACAGGGTACGGCTACACCTTC. The chain couples TRBV20-1 to TRBJ1-2; 8 nucleotides align to TRBD1. Germline V gene sequence: CDR1 DFQATT, CDR2 SNEGSKA (reference sequence). The CDR3 is made up of 13 amino acids. V shed 5 bases, J shed 8 bases, and the junction held 10 bases outside the gene matches.

This clonotype was detected a few times. V is TRBV13 and J is TRBJ2-1, with 13 bases identical to TRBD2. CDR1 and CDR2 from the germline V gene are PRHDT and FYEKMQ (reference sequence). The V gene end was trimmed by 5 bases and the J gene end by 7 bases; junction bases not matched to a gene: 14. This CDR3 spans 18 amino acids. The CDR3 DNA is TGTGCCAGCAGCCTGGGACTAGCGGGACCCCCCTATCAGAATGAGCAGTTCTTC. Residues: CASSLGLAGPPYQNEQFF.

The rearrangement uses TRBV2 and TRBJ2-3; the D gene is possibly TRBD1 (6 bases). Germline CDR1 is SNHLY and CDR2 is FYNNEI. V was shortened by 4 bases and J by 0 bases, with 11 bases between the two germline ends. The length of the CDR3 is 15 residues. The CDR3 bases are TGTGCCAGCAGTGGTGACAGGTCTAGCACAGATACGCAGTATTTT. Amino acid sequence: CASSGDRSSTDTQYF.

The chain employs TRBV6-1 and TRBJ1-2; D may be TRBD1 (5 bases). CDR3 length: 13 amino acids. Germline V lookup: CDR1 MNHNS, CDR2 SASEGT. V was shortened by 0 bases and J by 9 bases, with 11 bases between the two germline ends. The CDR3 reads CASSEARGGSYTF. The DNA of the CDR3 is TGTGCCAGCAGTGAAGCGCGGGGGGGAAGCTACACCTTC.

The chain carries TRBV20-1 and TRBJ2-5; 7 bases agree with TRBD1. The DNA end lines up better with TRBJ2-7; the J call may be wrong. The CDR3 runs to 14 residues. Germline V CDR1 and CDR2: DFQATT, SNEGSKA (reference sequence). CDR3 bases: TGCAGTGCTATGGACAGGACGAACCCCTACGAGCAGTACTTC. It translates to CSAMDRTNPYEQYF.

This clonotype has only a few counts. The CDR3 bases are TGCGCCAGCAGCCACGGGCTTAAGGATACGCAGTATTTT. It codes for CASSHGLKDTQYF. The V gene is TRBV4-3, the J gene TRBJ2-3; no definite D call. Trimming cost V 3 bases and J 6 bases, with 10 bases left between them. Germline CDR1 reads LGHNA; CDR2 reads YSLEER. CDR3 length: 13 residues.

This clonotype has a handful of counts. The rearrangement links TRBV29-1 to TRBJ2-5; 9 bases fit TRBD1. The germline gives CDR1 SQVTM, CDR2 ANQGSEA. After removal of 1 base from V and 5 bases from J, the junction contained 8 bases not matched to a gene. This CDR3 comprises 15 residues. CDR3: CSVEGGTGFGETQYF. CDR3 nucleotide sequence: TGCAGCGTTGAAGGGGGGACAGGGTTTGGGGAGACCCAGTACTTC.

This chain links TRBV7-2 with TRBJ1-2, with D perhaps TRBD1 (5 bases). V was cut by 0 bases and J by 0 bases, with 14 bases left in between. CDR1 is SGHTA and CDR2 is FQGNSA in the germline V gene. The CDR3 has 17 residues. The chain's CDR3 is CASSLALDGAANYGYTF. The DNA for the CDR3 is TGTGCCAGCAGCTTAGCATTGGACGGGGCCGCTAACTATGGCTACACCTTC.

This clonotype has ten or more counts. The chain recombines TRBV5-1 with TRBJ2-5, with D possibly TRBD1 on 6 matching bases. V was pared by 5 bases and J by 11 bases, with 25 bases between. Germline V gene data show CDR1 as SGHRS and CDR2 as YFSETQ. The CDR3 loop spans 15 amino acids. CDR3 loop: CASRPRDIRDHEQYF. CDR3 in DNA: TGCGCCAGCAGACCCCGGGACATCCGAGATCATGAGCAGTACTTC. The full variable domain, with the rest looked up from reference TRBV5-1 and TRBJ2-5, is KAGVTQTPRYLIKTRGQQVTLSCSPISGHRSVSWYQQTPGQGLQFLFEYFSETQRNKGNFPGRFSGRQFSNSRSEMNVSTLELGDSALYLCASRPRDIRDHEQYFGPGTRLLVL.

This clonotype was observed a few times. The V call is TRBV7-3, the J call TRBJ2-1; 9 positions match TRBD2. CDR3 size: 15 residues. J was trimmed by 7 bases and V by 4 bases; bases with no gene match: 8. Per germline, CDR1 SGHTA and CDR2 FQGTGA. CDR3 protein: CASSSLGGRANEQFF. The DNA of the CDR3 is TGTGCCAGCAGCTCGCTGGGCGGGAGGGCGAATGAGCAGTTCTTC.

V gene TRBV6-2 or TRBV6-3 combines with J gene TRBJ1-2; tentatively, D is TRBD1 (5 bases). With 2 bases removed from V and 2 bases from J, the gap between germline ends came to 15 bases. Germline CDR1 is MNHEY and CDR2 is SVGEGT. This CDR3 has 16 residues. The DNA of the CDR3 is TGTGCCAGCAGTTACGGACCGACAGATTACAACTATGGCTACACCTTC. It codes for CASSYGPTDYNYGYTF.

This clonotype has more than one count but fewer than ten. The chain recombines TRBV29-1 with TRBJ2-7; D possibly corresponds to TRBD2 (5 bases). Germline assignment: CDR1 SQVTM and CDR2 ANQGSEA. V was trimmed by 7 bases and J by 0 bases, leaving 13 bases between them. The CDR3 is 13 residues long. CDR3 amino acids: CSAMPSGSYEQYF. The CDR3 nucleotides are TGCAGCGCTATGCCGAGCGGCTCCTACGAGCAGTACTTC.

This chain joins TRBV11-2 and TRBJ2-1; D tentatively reads TRBD1 or TRBD2 (6 bases each). The germline CDR1 and CDR2 sequences are SGHAT and FQNNGV. Trimming removed 1 base from V and 9 bases from J, with 16 bases in between. The length of the CDR3 is 15 residues. CDR3 protein: CASSLAGASNAEQFF. For the CDR3, the DNA is TGTGCCAGCAGCTTAGCGGGGGCAAGCAATGCTGAGCAGTTCTTC.

This clonotype was seen ten or more times. The chain links TRBV7-3 to TRBJ2-5, with no clear D. This CDR3 is 13 amino acids long. Germline V CDR1 and CDR2: SGHTA, FQGTGA. The V end lost 1 base, the J end lost 1 base, and 4 bases lay between the germline ends. CDR3 in amino acids: CASSLSPQETQYF. CDR3 nucleotides: TGTGCCAGCAGCTTAAGCCCCCAAGAGACCCAGTACTTC. Drawing the rest from reference TRBV7-3 and TRBJ2-5, the complete variable domain is GAGVSQTPSNKVTEKGKYVELRCDPISGHTALYWYRQSLGQGPEFLIYFQGTGAADDSGLPNDRFFAVRPEGSVSTLKIQRTERGDSAVYLCASSLSPQETQYFGPGTRLLVL.

Note on this clonotype: Germline is not matched at one junction end, which may reflect a read error. The chain links TRBV20-1 to TRBJ1-5, with D possibly TRBD1 on 5 matching bases. CDR3 size: 15 residues. From germline, CDR1 is DFQATT and CDR2 SNEGSKA (reference sequence). CDR3 sequence reads: CSASRGIGSKQPQHF. As DNA, the CDR3 is TGCAGTGCTAGCCGGGGCATTGGGAGCAAGCAGCCCCAGCATTTT.

V gene TRBV29-1 combines with J gene TRBJ2-1; D unresolved. The V end was cut by 3 bases, the J end by 4 bases, with 7 bases between. CDR1 and CDR2 from the germline V gene are SQVTM and ANQGSEA. CDR3 length: 12 amino acids. CDR3 residues: CSVDYPYNEQFF. The DNA of the CDR3 is TGCAGCGTTGATTATCCTTACAATGAGCAGTTCTTC.

This chain connects TRBV29-1 to TRBJ2-3; 7 positions match TRBD1. The CDR3 sequence is 12 residues long. Losses at the gene ends were 3 bases for V and 5 bases for J; bases not matched to a gene: 2. Germline assignment: CDR1 SQVTM and CDR2 ANQGSEA. The CDR3 spells CSVDGDRDTQYF. Here the CDR3 DNA reads TGCAGCGTTGACGGGGACAGAGATACGCAGTATTTT.

The chain is built from TRBV14 and TRBJ2-5, with D perhaps TRBD1 (5 bases). The V gene lost 0 bases and the J gene lost 1 base, with 9 bases spanning the gap. The CDR3 runs 15 residues. Germline V gives CDR1 SGHDN, CDR2 FVKESK. The CDR3 loop reads CASSQEGHFQETQYF. CDR3 nucleotides: TGTGCCAGCAGCCAAGAAGGACACTTCCAAGAGACCCAGTACTTC. The full variable domain, completed using reference TRBV14 and TRBJ2-5, is EAGVTQFPSHSVIEKGQTVTLRCDPISGHDNLYWYRRVMGKEIKFLLHFVKESKQDESGMPNNRFLAERTGGTYSTLKVQPAELEDSGVYFCASSQEGHFQETQYFGPGTRLLVL.

This clonotype appeared once. The V and J genes are TRBV7-9 and TRBJ1-5, with 12 bases matching TRBD1. In germline, CDR1 is SEHNR, CDR2 FQNEAQ (reference sequence). V gave up 5 bases and J gave up 9 bases; unmatched junction bases: 11. The CDR3 covers 16 residues. CDR3 nucleotide sequence: TGTGCCAGCAGCCTGAGGAGGGACAGGGGGCTTGGGCCCCAGCATTTT. Its protein product is CASSLRRDRGLGPQHF.

This clonotype has just a few counts. V gene TRBV12-3 or TRBV12-4 combines with J gene TRBJ2-1; D ambiguous. Trimming removed 6 bases from V and 3 bases from J, with 3 bases in between. The CDR3 consists of 11 residues. CDR3 sequence: CASRNYNEQFF. CDR3 coding DNA: TGTGCCAGCAGGAACTACAATGAGCAGTTCTTC.

This clonotype has a single count. J is TRBJ2-1 and V is TRBV11-3; TRBD2 might be the D (6 bases). There are 16 residues in the CDR3. Per the germline V gene, CDR1 is SGHNT and CDR2 is YENEEA. Trimming cost V 3 bases and J 5 bases, with 17 bases left between them. CDR3 protein: CASSFRSGDQHNEQFF. CDR3 in DNA: TGTGCCAGCAGCTTTCGTAGCGGCGATCAACACAATGAGCAGTTCTTC.